Listed here are 32 T cell receptor beta chains from one sample, sequenced in a study of low-dose radiotherapy and immunotherapy resistance in tumors. TRAV- and TRBV-specific primers were used for first-strand cDNA, which covered alpha and beta chains. The authors amplified TCRs for 20 PCR cycles with a constant-region primer and a V-primer adapter. TCRdb fed the reads into MiXCR, producing one record per CDR3 protein. Found here are about 15,000 distinct CDR3 sequences, roughly 52% of them singletons; the top ten hold 3% to 4%. These receptors were taken from a human donor with advanced metastatic prostate, ovarian, gallbladder or colorectal cancer (not recorded which). This table probably holds off-target reads from a library built for another chain.

V gene TRBV2 combines with J gene TRBJ2-2; D call uncertain. With 6 bases removed from V and 5 bases from J, the gap between germline ends came to 7 bases. CDR1 SNHLY and CDR2 FYNNEI come from the germline V gene. CDR3 length equals 12 residues. The DNA for the CDR3 is TGTGCCAGCAGGGAACCTACCGGGGAGCTGTTTTTT. This sequence encodes CASREPTGELFF.

This clonotype has a handful of counts. The chain links TRBV2 to TRBJ2-3, with D unresolved. V was trimmed by 5 bases and J by 0 bases, leaving 3 bases between them. CDR1 and CDR2 from the germline V gene are SNHLY and FYNNEI. This CDR3 is 12 amino acids long. The CDR3 spells CASSKSTDTQYF. CDR3 DNA: TGTGCCAGCAGTAAAAGCACAGATACGCAGTATTTT.

The chain couples TRBV20-1 to TRBJ1-5; D is perhaps TRBD1 (6 bases). The length of the CDR3 is 12 residues. Deletions cut 6 bases from V and 6 bases from J, with 12 bases between. From germline, CDR1 is DFQATT and CDR2 SNEGSKA (reference sequence). CDR3: CSAYDRSQPQHF. The CDR3 coding sequence is TGCAGTGCCTATGACAGGAGTCAGCCCCAGCATTTT.

The table lists this clonotype with a few counts. This rearrangement joins TRBV2 to TRBJ2-1; TRBD2 agrees at 12 bases. Losses at the gene ends were 6 bases for V and 9 bases for J; bases not matched to a gene: 18. The CDR3 length is 18 residues. Germline CDR1 SNHLY, CDR2 FYNNEI. Here the CDR3 reads CASRKGNLAGGPGVEQFF. CDR3 coding DNA: TGTGCCAGCAGAAAGGGGAATCTAGCGGGAGGGCCCGGAGTTGAGCAGTTCTTC.

This chain uses TRBV20-1 with TRBJ2-3; D possibly uses TRBD1 or TRBD2 (5 bases each). Looked up from germline, CDR1 is DFQATT and CDR2 is SNEGSKA (reference sequence). V lost 8 bases and J lost 2, with 20 bases in between. The CDR3 loop spans 15 amino acids. CDR3 amino acids: CSSRAAADNTDTQYF. CDR3 nucleotide sequence: TGCAGTTCCAGGGCGGCAGCGGACAACACAGATACGCAGTATTTT.

The chain combines TRBV4-2 with TRBJ2-1; D gene ambiguous. Deletions cut 3 bases from V and 6 bases from J, with 12 bases between. This CDR3 region has 14 residues. CDR1 is LGHNA, CDR2 YNFKEQ, per germline. The CDR3 DNA sequence: TGTGCCAGCAGCCAGTCGTTCGTTAGCAATGAGCAGTTCTTC. Its translation: CASSQSFVSNEQFF.

This clonotype has just a few counts. The chain links TRBV2 to TRBJ2-7, with D tentatively TRBD2 (6 bases). The CDR3 totals 14 residues. Germline-derived CDR1 and CDR2 are SNHLY and FYNNEI. Between the trimmed V and J ends, which lost 1 base and 3 bases, there was a span of 10 bases. CDR3 loop: CASSEGDFIYEQYF. For the CDR3, the DNA is TGTGCCAGCAGTGAAGGGGACTTTATCTACGAGCAGTACTTC. The variable domain in full, completed from reference TRBV2 and TRBJ2-7, reads EPEVTQTPSHQVTQMGQEVILRCVPISNHLYFYWYRQILGQKVEFLVSFYNNEISEKSEIFDDQFSVERPDGSNFTLKIRSTKLEDSAMYFCASSEGDFIYEQYFGPGTRLTVT.

This sequence joins TRBV29-1 and TRBJ2-5, with D maybe TRBD1 (5 bases). The V end lost 6 bases, the J end lost 4 bases, and 12 bases lay between the germline ends. The CDR3 is 12 residues long. Looked up from germline, CDR1 is SQVTM and CDR2 is ANQGSEA. CDR3 DNA sequence: TGCAGCGTCACCCAGGGATCAGAGACCCAGTACTTC. It yields the protein CSVTQGSETQYF.

The V call is TRBV9, the J call TRBJ2-2; TRBD2 might be the D (5 bases). Trimming removed 0 bases at V and 7 bases at J, with 7 bases between. The V gene's germline CDR1 is SGDLS and CDR2 YYNGEE. The CDR3 is 13 residues long. In DNA form, the CDR3 reads TGTGCCAGCAGCGTAGCGGGGATCGGGGAGCTGTTTTTT. Translation gives CASSVAGIGELFF.

V usage is TRBV6-2 or TRBV6-3 and J usage is TRBJ1-5; no firm D call. Between the trimmed V and J ends, which lost 5 bases and 9 bases, there was a span of 8 bases. Germline CDR1 and CDR2: MNHEY and SVGEGT. CDR3 size: 11 residues. CDR3 bases: TGTGCCAGCAGTGAATGGGGGCCCCAGCATTTT. This codes for CASSEWGPQHF.

The chain combines TRBV20-1 with TRBJ1-1; no definite D call. This CDR3 contains 14 residues. Germline CDR1 is DFQATT and CDR2 is SNEGSKA (reference sequence). Between the trimmed V and J ends, which lost 5 bases and 0 bases, there was a span of 13 bases. The CDR3 region has the DNA TGCAGTGCTTCGTCGAATTCGATGAACACTGAAGCTTTCTTT. As protein: CSASSNSMNTEAFF.

The rearrangement joins TRBV28 to TRBJ2-5; 9 bases line up with TRBD2. Trimming cost V 6 bases and J 7 bases; bases outside gene matches: 6. Per the germline V gene, CDR1 is MDHEN and CDR2 is SYDVKM. The length of the CDR3 is 13 residues. The CDR3 region has the DNA TGTGCCAGCAGATCCGGACTAGCGTGGACCCAGTACTTC. Protein sequence: CASRSGLAWTQYF.

This clonotype was detected only a few times. The chain's CDR3 is CATSRDRDTGYGYTF. CDR3 DNA sequence: TGTGCCACCAGCAGAGACCGGGACACAGGCTATGGCTACACCTTC. J is TRBJ1-2 and V is TRBV15; tentative D call: TRBD1 (6 bases). Trimming left V 0 bases short and J 4 bases short, with 12 bases between. The CDR3 loop spans 15 amino acids. From germline, CDR1 is LNHNV and CDR2 YYDKDF (reference sequence).

The V call is TRBV18, the J call TRBJ2-7, with D maybe TRBD1 (6 bases). V was cut by 3 bases and J by 0 bases, with 12 bases left in between. The CDR3 totals 15 residues. CDR1 KGHSH and CDR2 LQKENI come from the germline V gene. This CDR3 reads CASSPTTGTSYEQYF. CDR3 coding DNA: TGTGCCAGCTCACCTACTACAGGGACCTCCTACGAGCAGTACTTC.

V and J are TRBV19 and TRBJ2-3, with a tentative D call TRBD1 (6 bases). Trimming stripped 7 bases from V and 5 bases from J, with 16 bases between. Germline CDR1 LNHDA, CDR2 SQIVND (reference sequence). The CDR3 runs 14 residues. In DNA form, the CDR3 reads TGTGCCAGTACCCTAACAAGGGGACAAGATACGCAGTATTTT. It is translated as CASTLTRGQDTQYF.

V gene TRBV7-9 combines with J gene TRBJ2-1, with 7 bases that match TRBD1. The CDR3 has 15 residues. Germline V CDR1 and CDR2: SEHNR, FQNEAQ (reference sequence). The trim removed 2 bases at V and 6 bases at J, leaving 7 bases unmatched. The CDR3 here is CASSLMGTASNEQFF. The CDR3 coding sequence is TGTGCCAGCAGCTTAATGGGGACAGCTAGCAATGAGCAGTTCTTC.

V and J are TRBV10-1 and TRBJ1-1, with 8 bases that match TRBD1. After removal of 6 bases from V and 3 bases from J, the junction contained 3 bases not matched to a gene. CDR1 WNHNN and CDR2 SYGVQD come from the germline V gene (reference sequence). This CDR3 contains 13 residues. The CDR3 protein is CASRDRGDTEAFF. CDR3 coding DNA: TGCGCCAGCAGAGACAGGGGTGACACTGAAGCTTTCTTT.

V gene TRBV15 combines with J gene TRBJ2-1; the match to TRBD1 covers 9 bases. The V gene's germline CDR1 is LNHNV and CDR2 YYDKDF (reference sequence). The length of the CDR3 is 14 residues. Trimming removed 3 bases from V and 5 bases from J; junction bases left unmatched: 2. The CDR3 DNA reads TGTGCCACCAGCAGGGACAGGGGCGACAATGAGCAGTTCTTC. The encoded protein is CATSRDRGDNEQFF.

The chain carries TRBV2 and TRBJ2-1, with D uncertain. V was shortened by 4 bases and J by 5 bases, with 3 bases between the two germline ends. Germline CDR1 SNHLY, CDR2 FYNNEI. The CDR3 is 11 residues long. The CDR3 protein is CASSGNNEQFF. CDR3 nucleotides: TGTGCCAGCAGTGGAAACAATGAGCAGTTCTTC.

This clonotype was counted a few times. V gene TRBV7-8 combines with J gene TRBJ2-2; D remains unclear. V lost 1 base to trimming and J lost 4 bases, with 13 bases between them. The V gene's germline CDR1 is SGHVS and CDR2 FQNEAQ. The CDR3 is made up of 16 amino acids. CDR3 region: CASSLVAKELTGELFF. In nucleotides, the CDR3 is TGTGCCAGCAGCTTAGTCGCGAAGGAACTCACCGGGGAGCTGTTTTTT.

CDR3 bases: TGTGCCAGCAGCGTAGATAAGAGGGGGAGCACTGAAGCTTTCTTT. It specifies CASSVDKRGSTEAFF. The chain links TRBV9 to TRBJ1-1; possibly TRBD1 for D (6 bases). CDR3 length: 15 residues. The germline gives CDR1 SGDLS, CDR2 YYNGEE. V dropped 0 bases and J dropped 4 bases, with 13 bases sitting between them. Full variable domain (rest looked up from reference TRBV9 and TRBJ1-1): DSGVTQTPKHLITATGQRVTLRCSPRSGDLSVYWYQQSLDQGLQFLIQYYNGEERAKGNILERFSAQQFPDLHSELNLSSLELGDSALYFCASSVDKRGSTEAFFGQGTRLTVV.

V and J are TRBV13 and TRBJ2-7; D ambiguous. Germline V gene data show CDR1 as PRHDT and CDR2 as FYEKMQ (reference sequence). The V gene lost 5 bases and the J gene lost 1 base, with 12 bases spanning the gap. The CDR3 has 14 amino acids. The CDR3 here is CASSPPLGSYEQYF. The CDR3 DNA sequence: TGTGCCAGCAGCCCCCCCCTGGGGTCCTACGAGCAGTACTTC.

This rearrangement joins TRBV5-4 to TRBJ2-5; TRBD1 matches 7 bases. Trimming took 4 bases from V and 0 from J; bases not matched to a gene: 3. This CDR3 is 14 amino acids long. CDR1 and CDR2 from the germline V gene are SGHNT and YYREEE (reference sequence). The CDR3 protein is CASSTGTDQETQYF. Here the CDR3 DNA reads TGTGCCAGCAGCACCGGGACAGACCAAGAGACCCAGTACTTC.

The V and J genes are TRBV20-1 and TRBJ1-1, with D unclear. V was cut by 3 bases and J by 2 bases, with 25 bases left in between. There are 18 residues in the CDR3. Germline CDR1 and CDR2: DFQATT and SNEGSKA (reference sequence). The CDR3 bases are TGCAGTGCTAGGTCCAACTTCCGGGTCTCAACTAGAAACACTGAAGCTTTCTTT. Translated, it gives CSARSNFRVSTRNTEAFF.

The CDR3 is CASSLGGVPYEQYF. In nucleotides, the CDR3 is TGTGCCAGCAGTCTGGGAGGGGTCCCCTACGAGCAGTACTTC. The chain recombines TRBV28 with TRBJ2-7; 7 nucleotides match TRBD2. The junction had 6 bases not matched to a gene; V was cut back by 5 bases and J by 2 bases. Germline CDR1 and CDR2: MDHEN and SYDVKM. The CDR3 has 14 residues.

This clonotype was observed a few times. The chain links TRBV6-1 to TRBJ2-1; D possibly corresponds to TRBD1 (6 bases). The germline V gene encodes CDR1 MNHNS and CDR2 SASEGT. The CDR3 is 15 amino acids. V was shortened by 6 bases and J by 3 bases, with 15 bases between the two germline ends. The CDR3 reads CASSSGTTFYNEQFF. DNA of the CDR3: TGTGCCAGCAGCTCCGGGACAACCTTCTACAATGAGCAGTTCTTC.

The chain is built from TRBV9 and TRBJ1-5; D might be TRBD1 (5 bases). This CDR3 spans 13 amino acids. V lost 2 bases and J lost 7, with 10 bases in between. Germline lookup yields CDR1 SGDLS and CDR2 YYNGEE. Written as DNA, the CDR3 is TGTGCCAGCAGCGTTGGGGGTACACAGCCCCAGCATTTT. It yields the protein CASSVGGTQPQHF.

This chain uses TRBV5-4 with TRBJ2-3; 10 positions agree with TRBD1. J gave up 2 bases and V 4 bases, and 4 bases lay outside the gene matches. The CDR3 is made up of 15 amino acids. Germline V gene lookup returns CDR1 SGHNT and CDR2 YYREEE (reference sequence). The CDR3 DNA reads TGTGCCAGCAGCATTGGGACAGGGGACACAGATACGCAGTATTTT. Protein sequence: CASSIGTGDTDTQYF.

The chain is built from TRBV10-3 and TRBJ2-2; a possible D gene is TRBD1 (6 bases). Germline lookup yields CDR1 ENHRY and CDR2 SYGVKD. V lost 6 bases, J lost 5 bases, and 16 bases lay in between. The CDR3 contains 15 residues. This chain's CDR3 is CAIRTGTRDTGELFF. CDR3 nucleotides: TGTGCCATCAGAACCGGGACACGGGATACCGGGGAGCTGTTTTTT.

The chain has TRBV28 and TRBJ1-2, with 12 bases fitting TRBD1. This CDR3 has 18 amino acids. V shed 5 bases and J 3 bases; nucleotides not matched to a gene: 13. Germline CDR1 is MDHEN and CDR2 is SYDVKM. CDR3 in amino acids: CASSGNRDRGLVDYGYTF. The CDR3 DNA is TGTGCCAGCAGTGGGAATAGGGACAGGGGGCTGGTGGACTATGGCTACACCTTC.

V and J are TRBV11-2 and TRBJ2-3, with 10 positions matching TRBD2. Germline CDR1 reads SGHAT; CDR2 reads FQNNGV. This CDR3 spans 16 amino acids. J lost 1 base, V lost 5 bases, and 6 bases had no gene match. The CDR3 here is CASSTLAGAGTDTQYF. The CDR3, as DNA: TGTGCCAGCAGCACTCTAGCGGGAGCGGGCACAGATACGCAGTATTTT.

The rearrangement joins TRBV12-3 or TRBV12-4 to TRBJ2-1, with 8 bases matching TRBD2. This CDR3 spans 16 amino acids. Unmatched junction bases numbered 12, after V lost 6 bases and J lost 5 bases. In DNA form, the CDR3 reads TGTGCCAGCAGCCTCGGGATAGCGGGAATACACAATGAGCAGTTCTTC. It specifies CASSLGIAGIHNEQFF.